The next 15 T cell receptor beta chains were all read from a single sample in a study of CD8 T cells in Susac syndrome. Random hexamers were used to reverse transcribe an amount of roughly 0.5 to 1 ug RNA. TCRdb re-called the immunoSEQ multiplex PCR reads with MiXCR, one entry per CDR3 protein. Of about 300,000 distinct CDR3 sequences in the sample, around 89% were seen once. Sample: CD8+ T cells from PBMCs. Receptor source: a human donor with multiple sclerosis.

The V call is TRBV9, the J call TRBJ2-3; TRBD2 matches at 8 bases. The CDR3 runs to 15 residues. From germline, CDR1 is SGDLS and CDR2 YYNGEE. V dropped 4 bases and J dropped 5; count of bases not matched to a gene: 9. The DNA for the CDR3 is TGTGCCAGCAGCACCTCCGGGGGGGTCGTAGATACGCAGTATTTT. Translation: CASSTSGGVVDTQYF. The full variable domain, completed using reference TRBV9 and TRBJ2-3, is DSGVTQTPKHLITATGQRVTLRCSPRSGDLSVYWYQQSLDQGLQFLIQYYNGEERAKGNILERFSAQQFPDLHSELNLSSLELGDSALYFCASSTSGGVVDTQYFGPGTRLTVL.

The CDR3 DNA is TGTGCCAGCAGCCAAGTTCCAGTATCCTACAATGAGCAGTTCTTC. It encodes CASSQVPVSYNEQFF. This rearrangement joins TRBV14 to TRBJ2-1; no clear D gene. The V and J ends lost 1 base and 1 base respectively, with 8 bases between them. Germline V gene sequence: CDR1 SGHDN, CDR2 FVKESK. This CDR3 spans 15 amino acids.

This clonotype was seen a single time. CDR3 amino acids: CASSIPGAYEQFF. In DNA form, the CDR3 reads TGTGCCAGTAGTATCCCGGGGGCGTATGAGCAGTTCTTC. This chain joins TRBV19 and TRBJ2-1; possibly TRBD1 or TRBD2 for D (6 bases each). V gave up 3 bases and J gave up 8 bases, with 11 bases separating them. The germline V gene encodes CDR1 LNHDA and CDR2 SQIVND (reference sequence). The CDR3 is 13 residues long.

This clonotype was recorded once. This chain uses TRBV9 with TRBJ1-1; D remains unclear. The CDR3 loop spans 13 amino acids. V was trimmed by 5 bases and J by 1 base, leaving 9 bases between them. From germline, CDR1 is SGDLS and CDR2 YYNGEE. CDR3 amino acids: CASRLSENTEAFF. CDR3 in DNA: TGTGCCAGCAGACTCTCGGAGAACACTGAAGCTTTCTTT.

The chain links TRBV9 to TRBJ2-5, with 12 bases fitting TRBD1. V trimming: 4 bases; J trimming: 6 bases; junction bases outside the gene matches: 7. CDR3 length: 15 residues. In germline, CDR1 is SGDLS, CDR2 YYNGEE. This chain's CDR3 is CASSTGTGGAKTQYF. For the CDR3, the DNA is TGTGCCAGCAGCACCGGGACAGGGGGCGCGAAGACCCAGTACTTC.

The V and J genes are TRBV13 and TRBJ2-2; D is perhaps TRBD2 (6 bases). This CDR3 is 16 amino acids long. The V gene lost 1 base and the J gene lost 2 bases, with 11 bases spanning the gap. The germline V gene encodes CDR1 PRHDT and CDR2 FYEKMQ (reference sequence). The CDR3 nucleotides are TGTGCCAGCAGCTTAGTGGGGGAGGTCAACACCGGGGAGCTGTTTTTT. Its protein product is CASSLVGEVNTGELFF.

This chain joins TRBV3-1 and TRBJ1-1; D gene ambiguous. The CDR3 is made up of 12 amino acids. Germline CDR1 is LGHDT and CDR2 is YNNKEL (reference sequence). The V end lost 4 bases, the J end lost 5 bases, and 8 bases lay between the germline ends. CDR3 in DNA: TGTGCCAGCAGCCCCCAAGGTACTGAAGCTTTCTTT. Encoded protein: CASSPQGTEAFF.

CDR3 sequence: CASSLEPVGYNEQFF. The CDR3 nucleotides read TGTGCCAGCAGCTTAGAACCAGTGGGGTACAATGAGCAGTTCTTC. The V and J genes are TRBV7-2 and TRBJ2-1; D is unclear. The V gene lost 1 base and the J gene lost 4 bases, with 11 bases spanning the gap. CDR3 length equals 15 residues. CDR1 is SGHTA, CDR2 FQGNSA, per germline.

The chain combines TRBV4-3 with TRBJ2-7, with D uncertain. Germline V gives CDR1 LGHNA, CDR2 YSLEER. The V gene lost 0 bases and the J gene lost 5 bases, with 8 bases spanning the gap. The CDR3 sequence is 13 residues long. CDR3 sequence: CASSQEAFNEQYF. The CDR3 DNA is TGCGCCAGCAGCCAAGAGGCCTTCAACGAGCAGTACTTC.

V gene TRBV7-2 combines with J gene TRBJ2-3; the D gene could be TRBD1 or TRBD2 (5 bases each). Trimming shortened V by 5 bases and J by 6 bases, and 15 bases separated the two germline ends. CDR1 SGHTA and CDR2 FQGNSA come from the germline V gene. This CDR3 spans 14 amino acids. The CDR3 coding sequence is TGTGCCAGCAGCCCCGACGAGGGGTGGGATACGCAGTATTTT. It codes for CASSPDEGWDTQYF.

The CDR3 here is CASSSQGAYDGELFF. The CDR3 coding sequence is TGTGCCAGCAGCTCACAGGGGGCTTACGACGGGGAGCTGTTTTTT. The gene calls are TRBV7-2 and TRBJ2-2, with TRBD1 identical over 9 bases. This CDR3 is built from 15 residues. Germline loops: CDR1 SGHTA, CDR2 FQGNSA. J was trimmed by 7 bases and V by 4 bases; bases with no gene match: 7.

The V gene is TRBV28, the J gene TRBJ2-3; 11 bases are a match to TRBD1. In germline, CDR1 is MDHEN, CDR2 SYDVKM. The CDR3 contains 15 residues. After removal of 5 bases from V and 5 bases from J, the junction contained 6 bases not matched to a gene. CDR3 residues: CASSQGTGGRDTQYF. The CDR3 coding sequence is TGTGCCAGCAGTCAGGGGACAGGGGGTCGAGATACGCAGTATTTT.

The gene calls are TRBV30 and TRBJ2-1, with 7 bases identical to TRBD1. The CDR3 loop spans 12 amino acids. V lost 4 bases and J lost 7; bases outside the gene matches: 4. Germline V lookup: CDR1 GTSNPN, CDR2 SVGIG (reference sequence). The CDR3 here is CAWTLTGNEQFF. DNA of the CDR3: TGTGCCTGGACTTTGACAGGGAATGAGCAGTTCTTC.

The rearrangement links TRBV24-1 to TRBJ2-7; D gene uncertain. V lost 4 bases to trimming and J lost 0 bases, with 6 bases between them. Germline assignment: CDR1 KGHDR and CDR2 SFDVKD. The CDR3 runs 13 residues. The CDR3 DNA reads TGTGCCACCAGTGACGGCCGCTCCTACGAGCAGTACTTC. Its translation: CATSDGRSYEQYF.

V is TRBV7-6 and J is TRBJ2-7; D is uncertain. Germline CDR1 SGHVS, CDR2 FNYEAQ. The CDR3 runs to 17 residues. Between the trimmed V and J ends, which lost 3 bases and 2 bases, there was a span of 20 bases. CDR3 DNA: TGTGCCAGCAGCTTTCCGTTGGGCTTGACGTCCCCCTACGAGCAGTACTTC. Translating it yields CASSFPLGLTSPYEQYF.